These T cell receptor beta chains were read from a single sample in a study of T cell repertoires in cytomegalovirus infection. TCRdb re-called the reads through MiXCR, storing one row per CDR3 protein. The sample consists of about 310,000 distinct CDR3 sequences, about 25% of them appearing once. These receptors lack a known antigen. The material was cultured PBMCs, obtained from culture after CMV antigen stimulation. Receptors were obtained from a human donor in good health (CMV status not recorded). Some clones in this sample may be carry-over from other donors' samples. Both conserved end residues are part of each CDR3. Each record gives: V gene, J gene, D gene, clone size, CDR3 DNA, CDR3 protein. D genes are given only for firm matches. Size is stated for part of the rows, as once, few or many counts, or as a class when the clone is expanded.

v_call: TRBV12-3/TRBV12-4
j_call: TRBJ2-1
d_call: -
clone_size: -
cdr3_nt: TGTGCCAGCCGAGGTCAGGTTGAGCAGTTCTTC
cdr3_aa: CASRGQVEQFF

v_call: TRBV7-9
j_call: TRBJ2-3
d_call: -
clone_size: few
cdr3_nt: TGTGCCAGCAGCTTAGGCCACACCTATAGCACAGATACGCAGTATTTT
cdr3_aa: CASSLGHTYSTDTQYF

v_call: TRBV27
j_call: TRBJ2-5
d_call: -
clone_size: -
cdr3_nt: TGTGCCAGCAGGACAGTGGGGGAGACCCAGTACTTC
cdr3_aa: CASRTVGETQYF

v_call: TRBV7-4
j_call: TRBJ2-5
d_call: -
clone_size: -
cdr3_nt: TGTGCCAGCAGCCGTATTACAGGGTTGGAGACCCAGTACTTC
cdr3_aa: CASSRITGLETQYF

v_call: TRBV12-3/TRBV12-4
j_call: TRBJ1-5
d_call: -
clone_size: -
cdr3_nt: TGTGCCAGCAGTTCCTACAGCATTTATAGCAATCAGCCCCAGCAATTT
cdr3_aa: CASSSYSIYSNQPQQF

v_call: TRBV12-3/TRBV12-4
j_call: TRBJ2-1
d_call: -
clone_size: -
cdr3_nt: TGTGCCAGCAGTTTGACCAATGGCAATGAGCAGTTCTTC
cdr3_aa: CASSLTNGNEQFF

v_call: TRBV10-3
j_call: TRBJ1-5
d_call: TRBD1
clone_size: few
cdr3_nt: TGTGCCATCAGTGGGACAGGGACGGGTCAGCCCCAGCATTTT
cdr3_aa: CAISGTGTGQPQHF

v_call: TRBV12-3/TRBV12-4
j_call: TRBJ1-1
d_call: -
clone_size: many
cdr3_nt: TGTGCCAGCAGTCTCCAGGTGCCTGAAGCTTTCTTT
cdr3_aa: CASSLQVPEAFF

v_call: TRBV6-2/TRBV6-3
j_call: TRBJ2-1
d_call: -
clone_size: -
cdr3_nt: TGTGCCAGCAGTTACCTAATGGGAAAGGACCCTTTCAATGAGCAGTTCTTC
cdr3_aa: CASSYLMGKDPFNEQFF

v_call: TRBV5-1
j_call: TRBJ1-3
d_call: -
clone_size: -
cdr3_nt: TGCGCCAGCAGCTTCTCTGAGAGCTCTGGAAACACCATATATTTT
cdr3_aa: CASSFSESSGNTIYF

v_call: TRBV27
j_call: TRBJ1-5
d_call: -
clone_size: -
cdr3_nt: TGTGCCAGCAGTTTAAGTCCAGGGGATCAGCCCCAGCATTTT
cdr3_aa: CASSLSPGDQPQHF

v_call: TRBV19
j_call: TRBJ1-2
d_call: -
clone_size: -
cdr3_nt: TGTGCCAGTAGTATAACGCAGGGGCCTATCGGCTACACCTTC
cdr3_aa: CASSITQGPIGYTF

v_call: TRBV10-2
j_call: TRBJ1-2
d_call: -
clone_size: few
cdr3_nt: TGCGCCGGCGGGCAAGGGGCTAACTATGGCTACACCTTC
cdr3_aa: CAGGQGANYGYTF

v_call: TRBV7-9
j_call: TRBJ1-1
d_call: -
clone_size: few
cdr3_nt: TGTGCCAGCAGCTCACCTGGGGGTATGAACACTGAAGCTTTCTTT
cdr3_aa: CASSSPGGMNTEAFF

v_call: TRBV19
j_call: TRBJ2-1
d_call: TRBD2
clone_size: -
cdr3_nt: TGTGCCAGTAGTATCCCAACTAGCGGTGAGCAGTTCTTC
cdr3_aa: CASSIPTSGEQFF

v_call: TRBV7-9
j_call: TRBJ2-7
d_call: -
clone_size: -
cdr3_nt: TGTGCCAGCAGCAAGGGGGTCTACGAGCAGTACTTC
cdr3_aa: CASSKGVYEQYF

v_call: TRBV7-2
j_call: TRBJ1-4
d_call: -
clone_size: many
cdr3_nt: TGTGCCAGCAGCTTAGGAGGTAGCAGGGCCGGTGAAAAACTGTTTTTT
cdr3_aa: CASSLGGSRAGEKLFF

v_call: TRBV6-2/TRBV6-3
j_call: TRBJ2-1
d_call: TRBD2
clone_size: many
cdr3_nt: TGTGCCAGCAGCCGACGAGAATGGGGAGGGAAACCTAATGAGCAGTTCTTC
cdr3_aa: CASSRREWGGKPNEQFF

v_call: TRBV4-1
j_call: TRBJ2-1
d_call: -
clone_size: -
cdr3_nt: TGCGCCAGCAGCCTTCAACTAGCCTCCAATGAGCAGTTCTTC
cdr3_aa: CASSLQLASNEQFF

v_call: TRBV7-2
j_call: TRBJ2-1
d_call: -
clone_size: many
cdr3_nt: TGTGCCAGCAGCCCCCCCAATTCGGGTGGTGAGCAGTTCTTC
cdr3_aa: CASSPPNSGGEQFF

v_call: TRBV20-1
j_call: TRBJ2-1
d_call: TRBD1
clone_size: -
cdr3_nt: TGCAGTGCTAACAGGGGGGTGGGCTCCTACAATGAGCAGTTCTTC
cdr3_aa: CSANRGVGSYNEQFF

v_call: TRBV7-9
j_call: TRBJ2-5
d_call: -
clone_size: -
cdr3_nt: TGTGCCAGCAGCTTATCCCGCACCCAAGAGACCCAGTACTTC
cdr3_aa: CASSLSRTQETQYF

v_call: TRBV3-1
j_call: TRBJ2-3
d_call: -
clone_size: -
cdr3_nt: TGTGCCAGCAGCCAAGAAAATGCGCTGGATACGCAGTATTTT
cdr3_aa: CASSQENALDTQYF

v_call: TRBV27
j_call: TRBJ2-1
d_call: TRBD2
clone_size: -
cdr3_nt: TGTGCCAGCAGTTTAACGACTAGCGGGGACTATGATGAGCAGTTCTTC
cdr3_aa: CASSLTTSGDYDEQFF

v_call: TRBV28
j_call: TRBJ1-2
d_call: -
clone_size: -
cdr3_nt: TGTGCCAGCAGTCTTATCAGGGGTGGCTACACCTTC
cdr3_aa: CASSLIRGGYTF

v_call: TRBV4-1
j_call: TRBJ1-2
d_call: -
clone_size: few
cdr3_nt: TGCGCCAGCAGCCAAGGCGAAGGGGGAACCTATGGCTACACCTTC
cdr3_aa: CASSQGEGGTYGYTF

v_call: TRBV6-2/TRBV6-3
j_call: TRBJ2-3
d_call: TRBD2
clone_size: few
cdr3_nt: TGTGCCAGCAGTCTCGGACTAGCGGGAGTTTTAACAGATACGCAGTATTTT
cdr3_aa: CASSLGLAGVLTDTQYF

v_call: TRBV7-8
j_call: TRBJ2-1
d_call: TRBD2
clone_size: many
cdr3_nt: TGTGCCAGCAGCACTAGCGGAAGCTCCTACAATGAGCAGTTCTTC
cdr3_aa: CASSTSGSSYNEQFF

v_call: TRBV27
j_call: TRBJ2-1
d_call: TRBD2
clone_size: -
cdr3_nt: TGTGCCAGCAGTTTATCGCCTAGCGGACTCTACAATGAGCAGTTCTTC
cdr3_aa: CASSLSPSGLYNEQFF

v_call: TRBV2
j_call: TRBJ1-1
d_call: -
clone_size: -
cdr3_nt: TGTGCCAGCGGCGACAGCCGGTTACCAACTGAAGCTTTCTTT
cdr3_aa: CASGDSRLPTEAFF

v_call: TRBV5-5
j_call: TRBJ2-1
d_call: -
clone_size: -
cdr3_nt: TGTGCCAGCAGCTTGGTTCTGGTGGGAGTTTCTCCTGGCAATGAGCAGTTCTTC
cdr3_aa: CASSLVLVGVSPGNEQFF

v_call: TRBV7-2
j_call: TRBJ1-5
d_call: -
clone_size: many
cdr3_nt: TGTGCCAGCAGCTTAGAGCTGGAGCAGCCCCAGCATTTT
cdr3_aa: CASSLELEQPQHF

v_call: TRBV6-2/TRBV6-3
j_call: TRBJ1-5
d_call: -
clone_size: -
cdr3_nt: TGTGCCAGCAGAAGAAATAGCAATCAGCCCCAGCATTTT
cdr3_aa: CASRRNSNQPQHF

v_call: TRBV28
j_call: TRBJ2-7
d_call: TRBD1
clone_size: -
cdr3_nt: TGTGCCAGCAGTGACCTTACAGGGGGCATCGAGCAGTACTTC
cdr3_aa: CASSDLTGGIEQYF

v_call: TRBV6-2/TRBV6-3
j_call: TRBJ1-2
d_call: -
clone_size: few
cdr3_nt: TGTGCCAGCAGTTACTCTCGGGAAACGGGAGGCTACACCTTC
cdr3_aa: CASSYSRETGGYTF

v_call: TRBV5-1
j_call: TRBJ1-5
d_call: -
clone_size: few
cdr3_nt: TGCGCCAGCAGCCCGACAGTTGGCAATCAGCCCCAGCATTTT
cdr3_aa: CASSPTVGNQPQHF

v_call: TRBV5-1
j_call: TRBJ1-1
d_call: TRBD1
clone_size: few
cdr3_nt: TGCGCCAGCAGCTTCGGACAGGATGAAGCTTTCTTT
cdr3_aa: CASSFGQDEAFF

v_call: TRBV19
j_call: TRBJ1-1
d_call: -
clone_size: -
cdr3_nt: TGTGCCAGTAGTATCAGCGGAGGACATGAAGCTTTCTTT
cdr3_aa: CASSISGGHEAFF

v_call: TRBV20-1
j_call: TRBJ2-1
d_call: TRBD2
clone_size: -
cdr3_nt: TGCAGTGCTAGATCTAGAGCGGGAGCTCTCTACAATGAGCAGTTCTTC
cdr3_aa: CSARSRAGALYNEQFF

v_call: TRBV7-8
j_call: TRBJ2-5
d_call: -
clone_size: many
cdr3_nt: TGTGCCAGCAGCCCTCAAGTACAAGAGACCCAGTACTTC
cdr3_aa: CASSPQVQETQYF

v_call: TRBV11-3
j_call: TRBJ2-3
d_call: -
clone_size: -
cdr3_nt: TGTGCCAGCAGCTTAGGAGAGGGGGGAAGTGGAGATACGCAGTATTTT
cdr3_aa: CASSLGEGGSGDTQYF

v_call: TRBV2
j_call: TRBJ2-2
d_call: TRBD2
clone_size: -
cdr3_nt: TGTGCCAGCAGTGAAGATCATCCTCGACTAGCGGGAGGCGGGGAGCTGTTTTTT
cdr3_aa: CASSEDHPRLAGGGELFF